Here is one TCR beta chain with its context. No antigen is known for it. Trimming pared 3 bases from V and 4 bases from J, leaving 21 bases between. This CDR3 is 17 amino acids long. Germline V CDR1 and CDR2: LGHDT, YNNKEL (reference sequence). A sample-barcoded 5' primer and a J-beta primer mix were used in a second PCR of about 6 to 12 cycles. TCRdb passed the 5' RACE reads through MiXCR, listing each CDR3 protein once. The sample gives 750,000 to 950,000 distinct CDR3 sequences, roughly 50% of which show up once; 40% to 50% is in the top ten. The data stem from a study of blood T cells in healthy people across ages. Broader study findings: More naive CD4+ cells and higher diversity were found in long-lived than in aged donors.

The sequence came from a man older than 75 in good health. Sequences were obtained from blood. The chain has TRBV3-1 and TRBJ1-2; D perhaps matches TRBD1 (5 bases). The CDR3 reads CASSHRNPTGPGYGYTF. In DNA form, the CDR3 reads TGTGCCAGCAGCCATCGGAACCCAACGGGACCGGGCTATGGCTACACCTTC.